What follows describes a single TCR beta chain. The target of this receptor is not known. No much larger clone is present one base from it, and per-base qualities are unavailable. This entry belongs to a study of blood T cell repertoires in COVID-19 (TCRdb year 2020). About the investigation overall: The collaborator samples originated in the United States, Italy and Spain and spanned the acute and convalescent phases of COVID-19. The material from the prospective study consisted of cDNA or gDNA derived from T cells, B-cell-depleted T cells, or PBMCs. Deeply sampled blood TCRbeta repertoires from subjects exposed to, actively infected with, or recovered from COVID-19 were included in the dataset. The repertoires were released in a freely available public database intended as a resource for research on the immune response to SARS-CoV-2. Samples came from the ongoing ImmuneRACE study (first 160 participants) plus 1,254 subjects from 6 global collaborators. Sample metadata almost always included a de-identified subject ID, COVID-19 status, age in years and sex. HLA class I and class II types, where available, came from metadata supplied by the sample provider rather than from assay-based typing.

Collaborating institutions collected whole blood in K2EDTA tubes following their own protocols. Collaborator samples were shipped for TCRbeta analysis as frozen whole blood, isolated PBMCs, or DNA extracted from either sample type. Findings and caveats that apply to the study as a whole: The amount of clinical and demographic metadata varied by source and participant and was provided uncurated.

Sequences SGHTA (CDR1) and FQGTGA (CDR2) are obtained from the germline V gene. From the cysteine through the phenylalanine, the CDR3 covers 17 amino acids. The only DNA kept is the CDR3, 51 bases in frame from the first base. V ends up 1 base short and J 1 base short, with an unmatched junction base count of 1. The immunoSEQ Assay, a bias-controlled multiplex PCR, was used to amplify TCRbeta CDR3 regions from genomic DNA. The original methods were these. The number of nucleated cells in each sample was estimated by amplification of reference gene primers within the assay. To quantify the absolute abundance of each unique TCRbeta CDR3 rearrangement, sequence reads were collapsed and filtered. For each sample, productive Simpson clonality was calculated as the square root of Simpson's diversity index over productive rearrangements. The immuneACCESS repertoire file appears here via TCRdb, limited to in-frame rearrangements. These files lack a portion of the clones; in checked studies, under half of the deficit traces to unresolved V genes, and the cause of the others is not known. The DNA was the basis for D and trimming; V, J and clone size are from that table. The sample table shows over 65,000 clones, and 85% to 90% are seen once. Together, the top ten hold approximately 1% of the sample.

The sequence joins TRBV7-3 to TRBJ2-6; the junction holds 10 bases that match TRBD1. Sample: peripheral blood. This clonotype was obtained from a human donor in a cohort sampled during active COVID-19. The DNA sequence is as follows: TGTGCCAGCAGCTTAAGGGACAGGGGTTCTGGGGCCAACGTCCTGACTTTC. It translates as CASSLRDRGSGANVLTF.